The TCR beta chain under discussion was sequenced for a study of T cell clones after liver transplantation. Study background: Timepoints were pre-transplant, pre-withdrawal, and after withdrawal was completed or failed. Whole-study findings and limits: These preliminary findings come from unstandardized post-transplant sampling times. Donor-reactive sequences fell more than third party-reactive ones, suggesting partial deletion.

The J segment lost 8 bases and the V segment lost 2 bases, leaving 5 bases of the junction unmatched. Germline V lookup: CDR1 SGHRS, CDR2 YFSETQ. The CDR3 sequence is 15 residues long. Clones were sequenced by immunoSEQ multiplex PCR, and TCRdb holds only the in-frame ones, with some missing. The repertoire has tens of thousands of clones, over 70% of them found once; the top ten carry approximately 16%. CD3+CD4+ and CD3+CD8+ cells were FACS-sorted from thawed unstimulated PBMCs. A remark on this clone: Its antigen is not known.

The sequencing here drew on CD4+ T cells from blood, taken before liver transplant. The genes are TRBV5-1 and TRBJ1-6; 9 bases are a match to TRBD1. This receptor was identified in a human donor who received a liver transplant. The CDR3 nucleotides are TGCGCCAGCAGCTTCGACAGGGGGGAATATTCACCCCTCCACTTT. This sequence encodes CASSFDRGEYSPLHF.